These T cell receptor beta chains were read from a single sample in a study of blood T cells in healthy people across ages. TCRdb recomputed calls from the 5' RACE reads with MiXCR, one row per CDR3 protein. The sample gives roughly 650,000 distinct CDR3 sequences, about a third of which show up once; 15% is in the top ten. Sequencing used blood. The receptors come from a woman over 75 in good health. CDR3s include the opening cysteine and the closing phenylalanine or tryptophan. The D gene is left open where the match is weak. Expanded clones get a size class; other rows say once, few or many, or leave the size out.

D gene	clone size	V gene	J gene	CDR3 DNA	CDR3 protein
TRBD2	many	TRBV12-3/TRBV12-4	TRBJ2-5	TGTGCCAGCAGTCGGACTAGCGGGGGCCGCCGACAAGAGACCCAGTACTTC	CASSRTSGGRRQETQYF
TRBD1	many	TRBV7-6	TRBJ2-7	TGTGCCAGCAGCCGTGGACAGGGGCGATACTACGAGCAGTACTTC	CASSRGQGRYYEQYF
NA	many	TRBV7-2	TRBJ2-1	TGTGCCAGCAGCTTTGGCGGGGCGGCCAATGAGCAGTTCTTC	CASSFGGAANEQFF
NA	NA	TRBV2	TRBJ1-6	TGTGCCAGCAAGGGTTTCAGGGAAGATTCACCCCTCCACTTT	CASKGFREDSPLHF
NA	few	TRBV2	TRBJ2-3	TGTGCCAGCAACGAAAGGCGCACAGATACGCAGTATTTT	CASNERRTDTQYF
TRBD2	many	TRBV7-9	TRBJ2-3	TGTGCCAGCAGCCCCGGACTAGCGGGTAGGGATACGCAGTATTTT	CASSPGLAGRDTQYF
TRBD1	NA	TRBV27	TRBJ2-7	TGTGCCAGCGGGGAACAGGGGTCTTACGAGCAGTACTTC	CASGEQGSYEQYF
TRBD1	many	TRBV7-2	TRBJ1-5	TGTGCCAGCAGCTTAGGGGACAGGGTAAGCAATCAGCCCCAGCATTTT	CASSLGDRVSNQPQHF
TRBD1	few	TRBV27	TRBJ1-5	TGTGCCAGCAGTTTATTGACAGGGGTAGGGAATCAGCCCCAGCATTTT	CASSLLTGVGNQPQHF
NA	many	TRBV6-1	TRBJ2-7	TGTGCCAGCAGTGATAAGGGCCGGGCAAGTCACGAGCAGTACTTC	CASSDKGRASHEQYF
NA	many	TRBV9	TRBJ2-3	TGTGCCAGCGGTTCAGGGGGGACAGATACGCAGTATTTT	CASGSGGTDTQYF